This entry lists 18 T cell receptor beta chains sequenced from one sample in a study of OX40 agonist ivuxolimab in advanced cancers. TCRdb's copy holds only in-frame clones and misses some; the assay was immunoSEQ multiplex PCR. The sample carries tens of thousands of clones, 89% recorded once. The sample in question was CD4+ or CD8+ T cells sorted from blood, obtained in a trial of the OX40 agonist ivuxolimab. All receptors come from an adult with an advanced solid tumor such as melanoma, head and neck, liver or kidney cancer.

This chain connects TRBV9 to TRBJ2-5; 9 bases map to TRBD2. Germline V gene sequence: CDR1 SGDLS, CDR2 YYNGEE. This CDR3 is built from 14 residues. V dropped 0 bases and J dropped 4; count of bases not matched to a gene: 1. CDR3 amino acids: CASSVGGGGETQYF. The CDR3 nucleotides read TGTGCCAGCAGCGTAGGCGGGGGGGGAGAGACCCAGTACTTC.

The sample holds one count of this clone. CDR3 coding DNA: TGTGCCAGCAGCTTAGGGACAGGGGCCTTGCAGTTCTTC. Translation gives CASSLGTGALQFF. The chain joins TRBV7-9 to TRBJ2-1; 9 bases fit TRBD1. Germline-derived CDR1 and CDR2 are SEHNR and FQNEAQ (reference sequence). The CDR3 has 13 residues. Trimming cost V 1 base and J 12 bases; bases outside gene matches: 4.

The CDR3 sequence is CASTASRSYNEQFF. Here the CDR3 DNA reads TGTGCCAGCACGGCCTCCCGCTCCTACAATGAGCAGTTCTTC. This chain links TRBV9 with TRBJ2-1, with D uncertain. This CDR3 contains 14 residues. Per the germline V gene, CDR1 is SGDLS and CDR2 is YYNGEE. V was clipped by 6 bases and J by 0 bases, with 10 bases between them.

The V and J genes are TRBV19 and TRBJ1-6; tentative D call: TRBD1 (5 bases). The length of the CDR3 is 16 residues. Germline V lookup: CDR1 LNHDA, CDR2 SQIVND (reference sequence). The V end was cut by 8 bases, the J end by 0 bases, with 14 bases between. CDR3 residues: CASRDGTSSYNSPLHF. In DNA, the CDR3 is TGTGCCAGTCGGGACGGGACCTCCTCCTATAATTCACCCCTCCACTTT.

The chain carries TRBV5-1 and TRBJ2-3, with 9 bases identical to TRBD2. Germline lookup yields CDR1 SGHRS and CDR2 YFSETQ. The CDR3 extends over 16 amino acids. V shed 1 base, J shed 5 bases, and the junction held 8 bases outside the gene matches. The CDR3 DNA follows: TGCGCCAGCAGCTTGAGGGCGGGAGGGCCCAAAGATACGCAGTATTTT. Translating it yields CASSLRAGGPKDTQYF.

This clone was detected once. The chain joins TRBV19 to TRBJ2-2; TRBD1 aligns across 8 bases. The V gene's germline CDR1 is LNHDA and CDR2 SQIVND (reference sequence). The CDR3 has 14 residues. The ends lost 9 bases at V and 5 bases at J; junction bases unmatched: 8. CDR3 protein: CASRGRRETGELFF. CDR3 in DNA: TGTGCCAGCAGGGGGCGGCGAGAAACCGGGGAGCTGTTTTTT.

The rearrangement uses TRBV6-1 and TRBJ1-1, with no clear D. Germline V gene data show CDR1 as MNHNS and CDR2 as SASEGT. The V end lost 3 bases, the J end lost 6 bases, and 11 bases lay between the germline ends. CDR3 size: 13 residues. CDR3 bases: TGTGCCAGCAGTGAGGTCGGTCGCTCTGAAGCTTTCTTT. Protein product: CASSEVGRSEAFF.

The chain uses TRBV5-4 and TRBJ2-3; D possibly corresponds to TRBD1 (6 bases). This CDR3 region has 14 residues. Germline CDR1 is SGHNT and CDR2 is YYREEE (reference sequence). V lost 7 bases and J lost 5, with 17 bases in between. CDR3 protein: CASLETLGGDTQYF. The CDR3 DNA sequence: TGTGCCAGCTTAGAAACGTTAGGGGGAGATACGCAGTATTTT.

V is TRBV5-1 and J is TRBJ2-1, with a tentative D call TRBD1 (6 bases). The germline gives CDR1 SGHRS, CDR2 YFSETQ. V lost 2 bases and J 7 bases, leaving 10 bases between the germline ends. The CDR3 runs to 13 residues. In DNA, the CDR3 is TGCGCCAGCAGCTTAACAGGGTCGAATGAGCAGTTCTTC. It codes for CASSLTGSNEQFF. The full variable domain, its missing parts supplied by reference TRBV5-1 and TRBJ2-1, is KAGVTQTPRYLIKTRGQQVTLSCSPISGHRSVSWYQQTPGQGLQFLFEYFSETQRNKGNFPGRFSGRQFSNSRSEMNVSTLELGDSALYLCASSLTGSNEQFFGPGTRLTVL.

This chain links TRBV2 with TRBJ1-4; D remains unclear. From germline, CDR1 is SNHLY and CDR2 FYNNEI. The CDR3 runs 12 residues. Trimming stripped 3 bases from V and 7 bases from J, with 6 bases between. The CDR3 spells CASSEESEKLFF. The CDR3 DNA sequence: TGTGCCAGCAGTGAGGAGAGTGAAAAACTGTTTTTT. Using reference TRBV2 and TRBJ1-4 for the parts outside the CDR3, the full variable domain is EPEVTQTPSHQVTQMGQEVILRCVPISNHLYFYWYRQILGQKVEFLVSFYNNEISEKSEIFDDQFSVERPDGSNFTLKIRSTKLEDSAMYFCASSEESEKLFFGSGTQLSVL.

V usage is TRBV14 and J usage is TRBJ1-1; 8 bases align to TRBD1. Per germline, CDR1 SGHDN and CDR2 FVKESK. The CDR3 runs to 14 residues. V shed 2 bases and J 4 bases; nucleotides not matched to a gene: 3. The CDR3 reads CASSQIQGGTEAFF. CDR3 DNA: TGTGCCAGCAGCCAAATACAGGGGGGCACTGAAGCTTTCTTT. Complete variable domain (other parts from reference TRBV14 and TRBJ1-1): EAGVTQFPSHSVIEKGQTVTLRCDPISGHDNLYWYRRVMGKEIKFLLHFVKESKQDESGMPNNRFLAERTGGTYSTLKVQPAELEDSGVYFCASSQIQGGTEAFFGQGTRLTVV.

This clone was seen only a few times. This rearrangement joins TRBV7-2 to TRBJ1-5; 8 bases line up with TRBD1. This CDR3 has 15 amino acids. Germline V gives CDR1 SGHTA, CDR2 FQGNSA. V was clipped by 3 bases and J by 2 bases; unmatched bases: 3. In DNA form, the CDR3 reads TGTGCCAGCAGCTTTCAGGGGGCGGGCAATCAGCCCCAGCATTTT. Translated: CASSFQGAGNQPQHF. Full variable domain (outside the CDR3, taken from reference TRBV7-2 and TRBJ1-5): GAGVSQSPSNKVTEKGKDVELRCDPISGHTALYWYRQSLGQGLEFLIYFQGNSAPDKSGLPSDRFSAERTGGSVSTLTIQRTQQEDSAVYLCASSFQGAGNQPQHFGDGTRLSIL.

CDR3 sequence (DNA): TGCGCCAGCAGCTACGGGACTACCCAAGAGACCCAGTACTTC. Residues: CASSYGTTQETQYF. This sequence joins TRBV10-1 and TRBJ2-5; 7 nucleotides align to TRBD2. The CDR3 length is 14 residues. CDR1 and CDR2 (germline): WNHNN, SYGVQD (reference sequence). With V trimmed by 6 bases and J by 1 base, 5 bases remained unmatched.

The chain is built from TRBV27 and TRBJ2-3; the D gene is possibly TRBD1 (5 bases). The V and J ends lost 6 bases and 3 bases respectively, with 10 bases between them. The CDR3 contains 13 residues. CDR1 MNHEY and CDR2 SMNVEV come from the germline V gene (reference sequence). The CDR3 protein is CASRLSGTDTQYF. The CDR3 nucleotides are TGTGCCAGCAGGTTGTCAGGGACAGATACGCAGTATTTT.

The chain employs TRBV5-1 and TRBJ2-2; TRBD1 aligns across 10 bases. Germline loops: CDR1 SGHRS, CDR2 YFSETQ. Trimming removed 4 bases from V and 6 bases from J; junction bases left unmatched: 6. The CDR3 length is 15 residues. Here the CDR3 DNA reads TGCGCCAGCAGCGACCGGGACAGGGGACCCGGGGAGCTGTTTTTT. Amino acid sequence: CASSDRDRGPGELFF.

J is TRBJ1-4 and V is TRBV4-2; D may be TRBD1 (5 bases). V was trimmed by 0 bases and J by 4 bases, leaving 15 bases between them. This CDR3 has 17 amino acids. CDR1 is LGHNA and CDR2 is YNFKEQ in the germline V gene. The CDR3, as DNA: TGTGCCAGCAGCCAAGATCCGTGGAGGGACGGTAATGAAAAACTGTTTTTT. Translating it yields CASSQDPWRDGNEKLFF.

The chain joins TRBV29-1 to TRBJ2-2, with 12 bases fitting TRBD1. The CDR3 extends over 14 amino acids. Per germline, CDR1 SQVTM and CDR2 ANQGSEA. J gave up 5 bases and V 4 bases, and 2 bases lay outside the gene matches. The CDR3 loop is CSVGDRGQTGELFF. The CDR3 region has the DNA TGCAGCGTTGGGGACAGGGGGCAGACCGGGGAGCTGTTTTTT.

Points on this clone: The same CDR3 can be traced to other DNA sequences in this sample. The chain joins TRBV10-2 to TRBJ2-7; D unresolved. Germline CDR1 and CDR2: WSHSY and SAAADI. The CDR3 contains 11 residues. With 6 bases removed from V and 3 bases from J, the gap between germline ends came to 6 bases. CDR3 protein: CASSRGYEQYF. CDR3 coding DNA: TGCGCCAGCAGCCGTGGCTACGAGCAGTACTTC.